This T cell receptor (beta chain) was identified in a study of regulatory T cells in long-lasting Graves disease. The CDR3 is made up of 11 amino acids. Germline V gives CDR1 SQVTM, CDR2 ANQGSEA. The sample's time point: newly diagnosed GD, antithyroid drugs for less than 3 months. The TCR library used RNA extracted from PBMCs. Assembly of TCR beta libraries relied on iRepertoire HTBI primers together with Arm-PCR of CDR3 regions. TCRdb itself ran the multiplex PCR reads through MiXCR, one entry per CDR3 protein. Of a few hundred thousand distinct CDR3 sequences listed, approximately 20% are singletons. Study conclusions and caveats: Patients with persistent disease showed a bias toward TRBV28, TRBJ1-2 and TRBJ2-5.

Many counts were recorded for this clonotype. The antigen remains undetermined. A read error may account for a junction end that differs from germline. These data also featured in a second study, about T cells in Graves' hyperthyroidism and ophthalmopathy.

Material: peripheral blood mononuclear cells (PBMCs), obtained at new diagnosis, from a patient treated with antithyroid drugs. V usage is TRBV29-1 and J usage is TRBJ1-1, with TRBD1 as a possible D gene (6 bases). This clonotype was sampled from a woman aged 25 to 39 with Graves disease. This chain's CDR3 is CSVEDRGARRF. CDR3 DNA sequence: TGCAGCGTTGAAGATCGGGGGGCTCGGCGTTTT.